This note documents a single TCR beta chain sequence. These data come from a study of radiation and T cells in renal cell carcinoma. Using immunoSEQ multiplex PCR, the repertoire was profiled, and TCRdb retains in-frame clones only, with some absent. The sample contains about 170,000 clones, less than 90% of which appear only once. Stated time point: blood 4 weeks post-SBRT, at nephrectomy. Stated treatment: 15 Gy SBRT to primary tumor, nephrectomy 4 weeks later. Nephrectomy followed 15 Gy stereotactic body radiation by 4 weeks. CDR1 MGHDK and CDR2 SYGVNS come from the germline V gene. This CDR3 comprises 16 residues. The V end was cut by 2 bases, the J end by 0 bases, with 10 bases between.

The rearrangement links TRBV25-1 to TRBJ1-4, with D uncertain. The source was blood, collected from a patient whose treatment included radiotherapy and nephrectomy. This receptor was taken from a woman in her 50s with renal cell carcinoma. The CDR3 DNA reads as TGTGCCAGCAGTGAAGGGGTCGTGACAACTAATGAAAAACTGTTTTTT. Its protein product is CASSEGVVTTNEKLFF.